Here is one TCR beta chain with its context. Sequencing used immunoSEQ multiplex PCR; TCRdb keeps in-frame clones, though not all of them. Among around 13,000 clones listed, 75% to 80% were seen once. The sample is drawn from a study of somatic mutations in cytotoxic T cells in rheumatoid arthritis. The germline V gene has CDR1 LNHDA and CDR2 SQIVND (reference sequence). V was trimmed by 6 bases and J by 0 bases, leaving 20 bases between them. This CDR3 region has 17 residues. Sequencing used CD8+ T cells sorted from blood. The rearrangement uses TRBV19 and TRBJ1-2, with D possibly TRBD1 on 5 matching bases. This receptor was identified in an adult with rheumatoid arthritis. For the CDR3, the DNA is TGTGCCAGTAGCCCAACGACAGCTCCGCCCTCTAACTATGGCTACACCTTC. Protein product: CASSPTTAPPSNYGYTF.